The source of this T cell receptor beta chain is a study of pediatric ulcerative colitis (dated by TCRdb to between 2018 and 2020). At the level of the whole study: Pancolitis was present in 6 to 8 ulcerative colitis patients and left-sided colitis in two, and histology consistent with ulcerative colitis was found in all of these patients. From roughly 9 newly diagnosed, treatment-naive pediatric ulcerative colitis patients and a handful of non-IBD control children, paired blood and rectal samples were collected. By Pediatric Ulcerative Colitis Activity Index, two patients had mild disease, four had moderate disease and three had acute severe colitis. Study-level results and caveats: A couple of patients' blood samples yielded substantially fewer templates for technical reasons and were excluded from blood-rectal overlap analysis. Compared with controls, ulcerative colitis patients showed significantly higher autologous blood-rectal clonal overlap, a finding that suggests increased T cell trafficking to inflamed tissue. A couple of rectal CDR3 clonotypes turned up in every ulcerative colitis patient but in none of the controls. Rectal pinch biopsies may have included blood-derived T cells, especially in patients with overt colitis. Repertoires were derived from total lymphocyte DNA, so rare subsets such as regulatory T cells may have patterns not reflected. The healthy control group was small, with only a few individuals. Features of the rectal repertoire distinguished controls, mild-moderate colitis patients and acute severe colitis patients, and in acute severe colitis, rectal diversity was reduced because of clonal expansions.

One to two pinch biopsies were taken from the rectum for research during colonoscopy. Before the diagnostic colonoscopy, none of the ulcerative colitis patients had been given any immunosuppressive medication. Before DNA was isolated, the rectal biopsies underwent proteinase K digestion. The Wizard kit (Promega) was used to extract genomic DNA from blood and intestinal samples. Using the immunoSEQ TRB Survey service, rearranged CDR3 beta regions were amplified from genomic DNA with multiplex V and J primers. Survey-level sequencing depth of up to 500,000 reads per sample was used to keep depth equal across samples. Libraries were purified and pooled, and sequencing was performed on Illumina technology. The source study handled its data this way. Productive clonality, sample overlap, pairwise scatters, CDR3 beta length, V/D/J gene usage and productiveness were all assessed with the immunoSEQ online tools. Calculated diversity was the number of unique rearrangements divided by total templates times 100; Shannon and Simpson indices were also computed. Principal component analysis used the R prcomp function and ggbiplot package on Z-score normalized data. Morisita's index was used to measure clonal overlap between blood and rectum within each subject. TCRdb re-hosts the immuneACCESS table, in-frame sequences only. Its copies lack some clones; in the studies checked, an unresolved V gene accounts for under half of them, and the cause for the rest is not known. V and J calls and clone size follow that table, whereas D and trimming were derived from the DNA. The sample table contains 17,000 or so clones; only one count was recorded for roughly 70% of them. 3.4% of the sample belongs to the ten largest clones.

On this clone: Its antigen remains undetermined. The sample holds no much larger clone one base away, and base qualities are not on file.

The CDR3 numbers 15 residues from cysteine through phenylalanine. Of all the DNA, just the CDR3 is kept, 45 bases in frame from base 1. CDR1 and CDR2 were assigned from the germline V gene (reference sequence) as LNHNV and YYDKDF. V and J are truncated by 0 bases and 5 bases respectively, leaving an intervening sequence of 13 bases. The clonotype originates from a girl aged 5-17 years with moderate ulcerative colitis. What was sequenced was gut tissue. Here the chain combines TRBV15 and TRBJ1-2, with the D gene not clear enough to name. The encoded CDR3 is CATSRDRPVGYGYTF. At the DNA level, the sequence is TGTGCCACCAGCAGAGATCGCCCCGTCGGATATGGCTACACCTTC.